The 4 T cell receptor beta chains below come from one sample, sequenced in a study of blood T cell repertoires in COVID-19. Generated by immunoSEQ multiplex PCR, the TCRdb table keeps only in-frame clones and is missing some. Among some 160,000 clones listed, 70% to 90% were seen once. Sample: peripheral blood. These receptors all stem from a woman in her forties or fifties with acute or convalescent COVID-19.

The J gene is TRBJ1-5, the V gene TRBV27; D possibly corresponds to TRBD1 (5 bases). Germline V gives CDR1 MNHEY, CDR2 SMNVEV (reference sequence). The CDR3 has 16 amino acids. V was clipped by 2 bases and J by 2 bases, with 13 bases between them. The CDR3 loop reads CASSLRAGLRNQPQHF. In DNA, the CDR3 is TGTGCCAGCAGTTTACGGGCAGGGCTACGCAATCAGCCCCAGCATTTT.

The chain has TRBV27 and TRBJ1-2, with TRBD1 matching 8 bases. Germline CDR1 MNHEY, CDR2 SMNVEV (reference sequence). This CDR3 contains 16 residues. The J segment lost 1 base and the V segment lost 5 bases, leaving 9 bases of the junction unmatched. The CDR3, as DNA: TGTGCCAGCAGTACCTCGGGACAGGCGGTTAACTATGGCTACACCTTC. This gives the protein CASSTSGQAVNYGYTF.

This clone appeared once. The gene calls are TRBV5-1 and TRBJ2-2; D ambiguous. V gave up 4 bases and J gave up 6 bases, with 10 bases separating them. The CDR3 has 13 residues. Per germline, CDR1 SGHRS and CDR2 YFSETQ. For the CDR3, the DNA is TGCGCCAGCAGCGAGTCGGCGGCCGGGGAGCTGTTTTTT. It is translated as CASSESAAGELFF.

The V and J genes are TRBV19 and TRBJ1-5, with 9 bases matching TRBD1. The trim removed 3 bases at V and 7 bases at J, leaving 4 bases unmatched. Germline lookup yields CDR1 LNHDA and CDR2 SQIVND (reference sequence). The CDR3 is made up of 14 amino acids. The CDR3 DNA reads TGTGCCAGTAGTATCGGGACAGGGTTGCAGCCCCAGCATTTT. It yields the protein CASSIGTGLQPQHF.